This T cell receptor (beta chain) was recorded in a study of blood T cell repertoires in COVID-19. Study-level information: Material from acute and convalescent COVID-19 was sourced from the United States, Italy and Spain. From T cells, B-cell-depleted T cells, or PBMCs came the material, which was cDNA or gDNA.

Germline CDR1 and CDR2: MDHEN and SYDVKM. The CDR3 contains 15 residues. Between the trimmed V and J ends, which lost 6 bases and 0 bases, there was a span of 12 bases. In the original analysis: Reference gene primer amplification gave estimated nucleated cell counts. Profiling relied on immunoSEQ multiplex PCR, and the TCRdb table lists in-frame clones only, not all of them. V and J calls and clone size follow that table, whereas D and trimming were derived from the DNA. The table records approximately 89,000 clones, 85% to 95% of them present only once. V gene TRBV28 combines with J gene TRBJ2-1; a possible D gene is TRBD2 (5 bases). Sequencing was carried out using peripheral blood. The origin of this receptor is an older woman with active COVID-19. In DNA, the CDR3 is TGTGCCAGCAGGGGAGCTTTGAGCTCCTACAATGAGCAGTTCTTC. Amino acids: CASRGALSSYNEQFF.